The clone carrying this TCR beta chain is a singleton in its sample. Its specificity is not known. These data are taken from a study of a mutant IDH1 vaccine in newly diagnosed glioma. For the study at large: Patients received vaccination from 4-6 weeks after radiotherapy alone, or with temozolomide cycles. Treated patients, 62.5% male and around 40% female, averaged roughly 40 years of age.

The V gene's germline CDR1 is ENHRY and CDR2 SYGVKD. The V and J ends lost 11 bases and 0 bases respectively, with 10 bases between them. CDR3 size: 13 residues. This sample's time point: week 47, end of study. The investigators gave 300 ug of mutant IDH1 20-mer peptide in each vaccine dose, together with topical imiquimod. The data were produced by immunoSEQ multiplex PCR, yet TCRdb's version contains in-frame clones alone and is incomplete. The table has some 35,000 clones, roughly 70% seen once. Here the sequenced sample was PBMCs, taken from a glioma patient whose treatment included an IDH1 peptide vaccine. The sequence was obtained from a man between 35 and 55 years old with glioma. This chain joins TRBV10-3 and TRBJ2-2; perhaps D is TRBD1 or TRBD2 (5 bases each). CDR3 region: CAFGTANTGELFF. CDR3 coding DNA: TGTGCCTTCGGGACGGCGAACACCGGGGAGCTGTTTTTT.